The 15 T cell receptor beta chains given below trace back to one sample, sequenced in a study of cytomegalovirus exposure and HLA in healthy donors. 60 Vbeta and 13 Jbeta primers were used in PCR. Some clones are missing from TCRdb's copy, which holds only in-frame ones; the method was immunoSEQ multiplex PCR. The sample lists 100,000 to 150,000 clones, roughly 74% occurring once. Specimen: PBMCs. The receptors shown here come from a male donor in good health and CMV-seronegative.

Details on this clone: This sample also contains other DNA sequences that code for the same CDR3. The rearrangement links TRBV5-1 to TRBJ1-4; D uncertain. The ends were cut back, 0 bases at V and 1 base at J, with 7 bases in the middle. Germline V gene lookup returns CDR1 SGHRS and CDR2 YFSETQ. This CDR3 contains 15 residues. The CDR3 loop reads CASSLGTGTNEKLFF. CDR3 nucleotide sequence: TGCGCCAGCAGCTTGGGAACGGGAACTAATGAAAAACTGTTTTTT.

V and J are TRBV18 and TRBJ1-3, with 7 positions matching TRBD1. The CDR3 contains 14 residues. Germline V gene sequence: CDR1 KGHSH, CDR2 LQKENI. The J segment lost 7 bases and the V segment lost 2 bases, leaving 5 bases of the junction unmatched. CDR3 in amino acids: CASSPGTDGNTIYF. The CDR3, as DNA: TGTGCCAGCTCACCAGGGACAGATGGGAACACCATATATTTT.

This clone was seen a single time. Its ends do not fully match the called genes, so a read error is possible. This chain connects TRBV6-1 to TRBJ1-2, with a tentative D call TRBD1 (6 bases). This CDR3 contains 14 residues. The germline V gene has CDR1 MNHNS and CDR2 SASEGT. The CDR3 sequence is CAGSAGQINYGYTF. CDR3 DNA sequence: TGTGCCGGCAGCGCCGGACAGATTAACTATGGCTACACCTTC.

The chain joins TRBV6-1 to TRBJ2-7; 7 bases fit TRBD1. Germline CDR1 and CDR2: MNHNS and SASEGT. The J segment lost 0 bases and the V segment lost 5 bases, leaving 4 bases of the junction unmatched. This CDR3 comprises 14 residues. The CDR3: CASSSGGSSYEQYF. Here the CDR3 DNA reads TGTGCCAGCAGTTCAGGGGGAAGCTCCTACGAGCAGTACTTC.

Only a few counts were recorded for this clone. The chain employs TRBV28 and TRBJ2-7, with D perhaps matching TRBD1 (5 bases). CDR3 length: 14 amino acids. Per the germline V gene, CDR1 is MDHEN and CDR2 is SYDVKM. V was clipped by 5 bases and J by 8 bases, with 19 bases between them. The CDR3 DNA is TGTGCCAGCAGTGACAGCTCTCTGGGGCGCAAGCAGTACTTC. Translation gives CASSDSSLGRKQYF.

J is TRBJ2-1 and V is TRBV7-9; TRBD2 matches at 11 bases. J gave up 7 bases and V 3 bases, and 8 bases lay outside the gene matches. Germline CDR1 reads SEHNR; CDR2 reads FQNEAQ (reference sequence). The CDR3 runs to 16 residues. The CDR3 loop is CASSFITTSGGNEQFF. The CDR3 DNA reads TGTGCCAGCAGCTTTATCACCACTAGCGGGGGAAATGAGCAGTTCTTC.

The chain is built from TRBV6-5 and TRBJ2-1; the D gene is possibly TRBD1 (6 bases). The germline V and J ends were trimmed by 0 bases and 9 bases, with 18 bases remaining between them. CDR3 length: 16 amino acids. Looked up from germline, CDR1 is MNHEY and CDR2 is SVGAGI. In nucleotides, the CDR3 is TGTGCCAGCAGTTACTCGGGTCTCTGGGGGCAGGTTGAGCAGTTCTTC. This encodes CASSYSGLWGQVEQFF.

The gene calls are TRBV2 and TRBJ2-7, with D maybe TRBD1 (5 bases). Germline assignment: CDR1 SNHLY and CDR2 FYNNEI. The CDR3 is 13 amino acids. Trimming left V 8 bases short and J 0 bases short, with 11 bases between. CDR3 in amino acids: CASWGGSSYEQYF. The CDR3 nucleotides are TGTGCCAGCTGGGGCGGCTCCTCCTACGAGCAGTACTTC.

The chain uses TRBV7-8 and TRBJ1-5; D gene ambiguous. CDR1 is SGHVS and CDR2 is FQNEAQ in the germline V gene. The CDR3 sequence is 15 residues long. V was cut by 7 bases and J by 4 bases, with 17 bases left in between. The CDR3 sequence: CASTLTRAGNQPQHF. The CDR3 region has the DNA TGTGCCAGCACCCTCACAAGGGCGGGGAATCAGCCCCAGCATTTT. The whole variable domain, filled in from reference TRBV7-8 and TRBJ1-5, reads GAGVSQSPRYKVAKRGQDVALRCDPISGHVSLFWYQQALGQGPEFLTYFQNEAQLDKSGLPSDRFFAERPEGSVSTLKIQRTQQEDSAVYLCASTLTRAGNQPQHFGDGTRLSIL.

The chain uses TRBV14 and TRBJ1-1; 7 bases are a match to TRBD1. V lost 4 bases to trimming and J lost 3 bases; unmatched junction nucleotides: 17. The CDR3 spans 18 residues. The V gene's germline CDR1 is SGHDN and CDR2 FVKESK. Here the CDR3 DNA reads TGTGCCAGCAGCCCTAATGGACAGGACGATTCGAGGTACACTGAAGCTTTCTTT. Protein: CASSPNGQDDSRYTEAFF.

The rearrangement joins TRBV7-8 to TRBJ2-5, with 9 bases lining up with TRBD2. The CDR3 has 18 amino acids. Germline V gene lookup returns CDR1 SGHVS and CDR2 FQNEAQ. The V and J ends lost 0 bases and 4 bases, in that order; junction bases with no gene match: 12. CDR3 protein: CASSLAIAGVGSSETQYF. The CDR3 DNA reads as TGTGCCAGCAGCTTAGCTATAGCGGGAGTAGGAAGCTCAGAGACCCAGTACTTC.

V is TRBV9 and J is TRBJ1-1; 9 bases line up with TRBD1. Germline V gene data show CDR1 as SGDLS and CDR2 as YYNGEE. There are 16 residues in the CDR3. Trimming at V came to 0 bases and at J to 1 base, leaving 4 bases not matched to a gene. The CDR3 here is CASSVGTGGANTEAFF. In DNA form, the CDR3 reads TGTGCCAGCAGCGTAGGTACAGGGGGCGCGAACACTGAAGCTTTCTTT. Complete variable domain (other parts from reference TRBV9 and TRBJ1-1): DSGVTQTPKHLITATGQRVTLRCSPRSGDLSVYWYQQSLDQGLQFLIQYYNGEERAKGNILERFSAQQFPDLHSELNLSSLELGDSALYFCASSVGTGGANTEAFFGQGTRLTVV.

This clone has only a few counts. The gene calls are TRBV2 and TRBJ2-1; 9 positions agree with TRBD2. The trim removed 3 bases at V and 9 bases at J, leaving 9 bases unmatched. CDR1 and CDR2 from the germline V gene are SNHLY and FYNNEI. The CDR3 is 15 amino acids. The CDR3 reads CASSDRAGGPGEQFF. CDR3 nucleotide sequence: TGTGCCAGCAGTGACAGGGCGGGAGGGCCAGGTGAGCAGTTCTTC.

The J gene is TRBJ1-3, the V gene TRBV5-1; TRBD1 might be the D (5 bases). The CDR3 length is 14 residues. V shed 5 bases and J shed 0 bases, with 9 bases lying between them. Germline values: CDR1 SGHRS, CDR2 YFSETQ. The CDR3 nucleotides are TGCGCCAGCAGGCAGGGTGTCTCTGGAAACACCATATATTTT. This gives the protein CASRQGVSGNTIYF.

A few counts support this clone. The chain uses TRBV7-2 and TRBJ2-3; 10 bases map to TRBD2. Germline loops: CDR1 SGHTA, CDR2 FQGNSA. Trimming cost V 4 bases and J 5 bases; bases outside gene matches: 18. The CDR3 spans 19 residues. The DNA for the CDR3 is TGTGCCAGCAGCTCCCGGACTAGTTTAGCGGGAGGCCCTAAAGATACGCAGTATTTT. Translating it yields CASSSRTSLAGGPKDTQYF.